The TCR beta chain described here comes from a study of T cell responses to AZD1222 COVID-19 vaccine. Trimming took 8 bases from V and 11 from J, leaving 24 bases between them. The germline V gene encodes CDR1 MNHEY and CDR2 SMNVEV (reference sequence). CDR3 length: 15 residues. Assay: immunoSEQ multiplex PCR; the TCRdb copy retains only in-frame clones and omits some. The table shows about 140,000 clones, with 85% to 90% occurring only once. This TCR derives from an adult in good health. The sequencing here drew on peripheral blood, taken on day 0 of AZD1222 vaccination. The rearrangement links TRBV27 to TRBJ1-4; maybe TRBD1 (6 bases). As DNA, the CDR3 is TGTGCCAGCGTCGACTACGGGGGGCCGGAGAAGAAACTGTTTTTT. This sequence encodes CASVDYGGPEKKLFF.